The clone carrying this T cell receptor (beta chain) was counted at least ten times. TCRdb analysed the 5' RACE reads with MiXCR anew, one entry per CDR3 protein. This sample yields about 240,000 distinct CDR3 sequences, of which about 12% are seen a single time; roughly 4.2% belongs to the top ten. This sample was included in a study of identical twins. The CDR3 is made up of 17 amino acids. Trimming took 5 bases from V and 5 from J; bases not matched to a gene: 11. Germline CDR1 SGHTA, CDR2 FQGTGA. This same sample was also taken into another study, of yellow fever vaccine responses in identical twins. Per that paper: A vaccine T cell response that seemed partly convergent and partly personalized was reported in twins.

Sequenced material: memory (CD45RO+) T cells sorted from blood. V usage is TRBV7-3 and J usage is TRBJ2-3; 12 bases match TRBD2. The source of this sequence is a woman in her late teens or twenties in good health. The chain's CDR3 is CASSPNRLAGAIDTQYF. The CDR3 nucleotides read TGTGCCAGCAGCCCAAACAGACTAGCGGGGGCGATAGATACGCAGTATTTT.